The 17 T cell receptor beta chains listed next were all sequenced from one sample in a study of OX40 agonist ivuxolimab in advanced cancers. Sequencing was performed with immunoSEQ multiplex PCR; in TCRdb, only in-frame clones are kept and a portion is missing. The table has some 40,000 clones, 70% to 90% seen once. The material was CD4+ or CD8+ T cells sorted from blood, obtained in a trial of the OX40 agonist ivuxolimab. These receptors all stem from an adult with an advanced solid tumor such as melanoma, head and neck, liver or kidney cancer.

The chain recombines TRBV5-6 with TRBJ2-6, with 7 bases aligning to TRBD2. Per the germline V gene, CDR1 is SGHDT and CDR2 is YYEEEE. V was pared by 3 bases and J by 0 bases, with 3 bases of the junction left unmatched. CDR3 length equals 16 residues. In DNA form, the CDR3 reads TGTGCCAGCAGCTCGCGGGGGAGCTCTGGGGCCAACGTCCTGACTTTC. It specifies CASSSRGSSGANVLTF.

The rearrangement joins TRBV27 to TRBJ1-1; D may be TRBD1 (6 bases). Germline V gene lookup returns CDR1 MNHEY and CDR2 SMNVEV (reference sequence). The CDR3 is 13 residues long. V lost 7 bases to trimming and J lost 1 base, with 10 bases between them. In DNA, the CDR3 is TGTGCCAGCACGACAGGACCGAACACTGAAGCTTTCTTT. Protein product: CASTTGPNTEAFF.

Written as DNA, the CDR3 is TGTGCCAGCAGCGACTTAGGAGAAGGGCCTGGAAACACCATATATTTT. Translating gives CASSDLGEGPGNTIYF. V usage is TRBV7-9 and J usage is TRBJ1-3, with D uncertain. Germline V gene data show CDR1 as SEHNR and CDR2 as FQNEAQ (reference sequence). V was trimmed by 5 bases and J by 2 bases, leaving 16 bases between them. The CDR3 covers 16 residues. The full variable domain, with the rest looked up from reference TRBV7-9 and TRBJ1-3, is DTGVSQNPRHKITKRGQNVTFRCDPISEHNRLYWYRQTLGQGPEFLTYFQNEAQLEKSRLLSDRFSAERPKGSFSTLEIQRTEQGDSAMYLCASSDLGEGPGNTIYFGEGSWLTVV.

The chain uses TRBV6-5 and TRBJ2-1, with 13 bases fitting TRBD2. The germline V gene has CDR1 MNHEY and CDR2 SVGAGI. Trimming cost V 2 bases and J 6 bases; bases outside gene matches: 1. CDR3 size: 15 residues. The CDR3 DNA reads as TGTGCCAGCAGTTACGGGACTAGCGGGATCAATGAGCAGTTCTTC. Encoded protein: CASSYGTSGINEQFF.

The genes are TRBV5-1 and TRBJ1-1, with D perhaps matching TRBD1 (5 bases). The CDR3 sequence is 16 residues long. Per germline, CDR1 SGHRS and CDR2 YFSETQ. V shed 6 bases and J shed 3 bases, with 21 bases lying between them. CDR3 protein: CASTSGFGVTDTEAFF. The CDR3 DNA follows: TGCGCCAGCACATCAGGGTTTGGGGTAACGGACACTGAAGCTTTCTTT.

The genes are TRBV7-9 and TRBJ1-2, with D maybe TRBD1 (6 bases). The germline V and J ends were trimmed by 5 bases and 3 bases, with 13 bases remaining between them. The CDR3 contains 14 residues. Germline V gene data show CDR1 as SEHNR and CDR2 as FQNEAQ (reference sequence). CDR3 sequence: CASSSGQGYYGYTF. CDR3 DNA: TGTGCCAGCAGCAGTGGGCAGGGGTACTATGGCTACACCTTC.

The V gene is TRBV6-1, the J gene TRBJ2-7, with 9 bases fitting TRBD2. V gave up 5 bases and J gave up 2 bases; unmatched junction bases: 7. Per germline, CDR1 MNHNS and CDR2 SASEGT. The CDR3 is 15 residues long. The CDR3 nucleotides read TGTGCCAGCAGTTTCGGGACTAGCCATACCTACGAGCAGTACTTC. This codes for CASSFGTSHTYEQYF.

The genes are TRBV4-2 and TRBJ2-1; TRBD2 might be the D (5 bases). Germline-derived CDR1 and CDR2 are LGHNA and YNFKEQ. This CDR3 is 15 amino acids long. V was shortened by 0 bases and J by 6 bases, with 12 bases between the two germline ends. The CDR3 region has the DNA TGTGCCAGCAGCCAAGAGAAGGTAGGAGGCAATGAGCAGTTCTTC. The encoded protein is CASSQEKVGGNEQFF.

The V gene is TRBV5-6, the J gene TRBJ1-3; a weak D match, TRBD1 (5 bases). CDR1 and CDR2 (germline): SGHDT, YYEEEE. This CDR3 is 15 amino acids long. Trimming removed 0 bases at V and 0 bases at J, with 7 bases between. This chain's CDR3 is CASSLGGISGNTIYF. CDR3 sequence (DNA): TGTGCCAGCAGCTTGGGGGGGATCTCTGGAAACACCATATATTTT.

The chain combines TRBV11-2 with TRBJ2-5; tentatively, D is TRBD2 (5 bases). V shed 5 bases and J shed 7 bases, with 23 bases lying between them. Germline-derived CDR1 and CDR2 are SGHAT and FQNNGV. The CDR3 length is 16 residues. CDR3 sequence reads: CASSPPERAASRTQYF. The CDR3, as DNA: TGTGCCAGCAGCCCTCCGGAGAGGGCTGCCTCAAGGACCCAGTACTTC.

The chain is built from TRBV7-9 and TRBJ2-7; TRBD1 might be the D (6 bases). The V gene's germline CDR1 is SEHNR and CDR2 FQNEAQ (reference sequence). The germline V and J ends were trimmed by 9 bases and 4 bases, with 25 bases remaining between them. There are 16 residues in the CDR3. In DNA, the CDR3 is TGTGCCAGTAGCGCAAGCAAGGGACGGCAGGGGTACGAGCAGTACTTC. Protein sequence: CASSASKGRQGYEQYF.

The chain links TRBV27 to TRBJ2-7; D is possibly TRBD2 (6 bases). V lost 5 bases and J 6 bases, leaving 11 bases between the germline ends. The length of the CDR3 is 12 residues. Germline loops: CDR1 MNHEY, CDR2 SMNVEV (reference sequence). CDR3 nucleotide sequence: TGTGCCAGCAGTACCCAGGGAGGCGAGCAGTACTTC. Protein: CASSTQGGEQYF.

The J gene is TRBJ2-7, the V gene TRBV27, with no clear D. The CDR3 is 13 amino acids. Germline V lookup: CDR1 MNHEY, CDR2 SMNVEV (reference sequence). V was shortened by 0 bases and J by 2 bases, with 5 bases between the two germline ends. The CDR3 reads CASSLSSTYEQYF. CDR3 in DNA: TGTGCCAGCAGTTTATCTTCCACCTACGAGCAGTACTTC.

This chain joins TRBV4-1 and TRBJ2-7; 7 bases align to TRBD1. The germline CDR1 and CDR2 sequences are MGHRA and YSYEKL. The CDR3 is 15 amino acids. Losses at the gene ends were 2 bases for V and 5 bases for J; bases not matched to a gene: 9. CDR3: CASSQQPTGFNEQYF. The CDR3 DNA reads TGCGCCAGCAGCCAACAACCGACAGGGTTCAACGAGCAGTACTTC.

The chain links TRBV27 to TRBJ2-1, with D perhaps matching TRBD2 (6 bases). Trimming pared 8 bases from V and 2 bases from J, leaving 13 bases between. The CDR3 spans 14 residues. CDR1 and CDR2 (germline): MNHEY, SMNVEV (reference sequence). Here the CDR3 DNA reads TGTGCCAGCTCGCGGGGCACAGCCTACAATGAGCAGTTCTTC. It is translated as CASSRGTAYNEQFF.

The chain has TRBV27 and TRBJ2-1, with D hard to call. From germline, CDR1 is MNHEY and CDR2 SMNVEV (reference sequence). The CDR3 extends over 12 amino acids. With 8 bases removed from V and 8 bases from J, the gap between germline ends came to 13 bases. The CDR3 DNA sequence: TGTGCCAGCCTCGGTGGGCCCGATGAGCAGTTCTTC. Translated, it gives CASLGGPDEQFF.

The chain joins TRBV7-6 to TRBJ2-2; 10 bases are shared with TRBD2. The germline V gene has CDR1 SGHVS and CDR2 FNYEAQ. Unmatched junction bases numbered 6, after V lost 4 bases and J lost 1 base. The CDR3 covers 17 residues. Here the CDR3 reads CASSSVLAGLNTGELFF. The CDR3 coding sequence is TGTGCCAGCAGCTCGGTACTAGCGGGATTGAACACCGGGGAGCTGTTTTTT.